A single sample is the source of the 18 T cell receptor beta chains below, sequenced in a study of CD8 T cells in ankylosing spondylitis. MiXCR was run by TCRdb on the 5' RACE reads, yielding one entry per CDR3 protein. This sample has about 360,000 distinct CDR3 sequences, with about 20% found just once. Sequencing was carried out using blood, either unsorted or a sorted T cell fraction (not recorded which). These receptors all stem from a male donor with ankylosing spondylitis or in good health (not recorded which).

This chain links TRBV20-1 with TRBJ2-1, with D possibly TRBD1 on 6 matching bases. V was cut by 5 bases and J by 5 bases, with 22 bases left in between. The CDR3 spans 16 residues. In germline, CDR1 is DFQATT, CDR2 SNEGSKA (reference sequence). The CDR3 protein is CSAPPRGRGVHNEQFF. The CDR3 coding sequence is TGCAGTGCTCCTCCTCGGGGCAGGGGAGTCCACAATGAGCAGTTCTTC.

This clonotype was detected only a few times. The chain carries TRBV29-1 and TRBJ1-2; D is uncertain. The V end lost 4 bases, the J end lost 6 bases, and 12 bases lay between the germline ends. CDR1 is SQVTM and CDR2 is ANQGSEA in the germline V gene. The CDR3 totals 12 residues. In DNA, the CDR3 is TGCAGCGTTGCTTGGAATAGTAATGGCTACACCTTC. It codes for CSVAWNSNGYTF.

The rearrangement joins TRBV9 to TRBJ2-2; D not resolved. Germline assignment: CDR1 SGDLS and CDR2 YYNGEE. This CDR3 has 14 amino acids. Trimming shortened V by 4 bases and J by 1 base, and 8 bases separated the two germline ends. This CDR3 is CASSPHRNTGELFF. The CDR3 DNA follows: TGTGCCAGCAGCCCACACAGGAACACCGGGGAGCTGTTTTTT.

There are a few counts of this clonotype. The rearrangement uses TRBV7-9 and TRBJ2-2; weak D call: TRBD2 (6 bases). Germline CDR1 and CDR2: SEHNR and FQNEAQ (reference sequence). The CDR3 spans 13 residues. Trimming removed 6 bases at V and 3 bases at J, with 8 bases between. The CDR3 nucleotides are TGTGCCAGCAGGGGGGAGGACACCGGGGAGCTGTTTTTT. Its translation: CASRGEDTGELFF.

The V gene is TRBV25-1, the J gene TRBJ2-1; 8 nucleotides match TRBD1. Germline V CDR1 and CDR2: MGHDK, SYGVNS. This CDR3 has 15 amino acids. V was clipped by 7 bases and J by 1 base; unmatched bases: 6. The CDR3 nucleotides are TGTGCCAGCAAGGGACAGGCAAATTCCTACAATGAGCAGTTCTTC. Its translation: CASKGQANSYNEQFF.

The chain is built from TRBV3-1 and TRBJ2-2; TRBD2 agrees at 8 bases. CDR3 size: 16 residues. The junction had 6 bases not matched to a gene; V was cut back by 0 bases and J by 6 bases. The germline gives CDR1 LGHDT, CDR2 YNNKEL (reference sequence). The CDR3 DNA reads as TGTGCCAGCAGCCAAGATGCTAGCGGGCCATCCGGGGAGCTGTTTTTT. Translating it yields CASSQDASGPSGELFF.

The chain is built from TRBV7-9 and TRBJ2-3; unclear D gene. The CDR3 loop spans 12 amino acids. Germline lookup yields CDR1 SEHNR and CDR2 FQNEAQ (reference sequence). V lost 5 bases, J lost 6 bases, and 9 bases lay in between. CDR3 DNA sequence: TGTGCCAGCAGCCCATCGTGGGATACGCAGTATTTT. Its protein is CASSPSWDTQYF. The variable domain in full, with the rest retrieved from reference TRBV7-9 and TRBJ2-3, is DTGVSQNPRHKITKRGQNVTFRCDPISEHNRLYWYRQTLGQGPEFLTYFQNEAQLEKSRLLSDRFSAERPKGSFSTLEIQRTEQGDSAMYLCASSPSWDTQYFGPGTRLTVL.

This clonotype was found a few times. The J gene is TRBJ1-5, the V gene TRBV12-3 or TRBV12-4; D remains unclear. There are 14 residues in the CDR3. V lost 6 bases to trimming and J lost 1 base, with 10 bases between them. The CDR3 sequence is CASRRRGSNQPQHF. In DNA form, the CDR3 reads TGTGCCAGCAGAAGACGGGGAAGCAATCAGCCCCAGCATTTT.

The chain recombines TRBV19 with TRBJ2-1; 12 nucleotides match TRBD2. The CDR3 length is 16 residues. V lost 5 bases to trimming and J lost 6 bases; unmatched junction nucleotides: 8. Per the germline V gene, CDR1 is LNHDA and CDR2 is SQIVND (reference sequence). CDR3 residues: CASSSRLAGVANEQFF. For the CDR3, the DNA is TGTGCCAGTAGTTCGCGACTAGCGGGGGTGGCCAATGAGCAGTTCTTC.

This clonotype has a count of ten or more. The genes are TRBV5-1 and TRBJ2-3, with D possibly TRBD1 on 5 matching bases. The V end lost 1 base, the J end lost 4 bases, and 10 bases lay between the germline ends. Germline assignment: CDR1 SGHRS and CDR2 YFSETQ. This CDR3 has 14 residues. CDR3 protein: CASSLFGQPDTQYF. As DNA, the CDR3 is TGCGCCAGCAGCTTGTTTGGACAACCAGATACGCAGTATTTT.

DNA for the CDR3: TGCAGTGCTAGAGGATGGCTAGCGGGTCCATTTGTGGAGACCCAGTACTTC. Its translation is CSARGWLAGPFVETQYF. The chain combines TRBV20-1 with TRBJ2-5; 8 nucleotides align to TRBD2. The germline V gene encodes CDR1 DFQATT and CDR2 SNEGSKA (reference sequence). With V trimmed by 1 base and J by 5 bases, 15 bases remained unmatched. The CDR3 spans 17 residues.

The V and J genes are TRBV12-3 or TRBV12-4 and TRBJ2-2; D remains ambiguous. This CDR3 is 15 amino acids long. V was cut by 6 bases and J by 5 bases, with 16 bases left in between. For the CDR3, the DNA is TGTGCCAGCAGCTCAGCCGGGCCATTTACCGGGGAGCTGTTTTTT. Protein product: CASSSAGPFTGELFF.

The sample holds one count of this clonotype. A much larger clone lies one base from this, so it may be a read error. The chain combines TRBV12-3 or TRBV12-4 with TRBJ2-6; weak D call: TRBD1 (5 bases). The V end lost 5 bases, the J end lost 2 bases, and 10 bases lay between the germline ends. The CDR3 extends over 15 amino acids. The CDR3 coding sequence is TGTGCCAGCAGTGTCCAGGGCACTGGGGCCAACGTCCTGACTTTC. Protein product: CASSVQGTGANVLTF.

This clonotype was picked up a small number of times. The rearrangement joins TRBV29-1 to TRBJ2-7, with 7 positions matching TRBD2. The germline CDR1 and CDR2 sequences are SQVTM and ANQGSEA. The CDR3 spans 13 residues. V trimming: 6 bases; J trimming: 0 bases; junction bases outside the gene matches: 5. In DNA form, the CDR3 reads TGCAGCGTGCGGGGGTCCCTCTCCTACGAGCAGTACTTC. This translates into CSVRGSLSYEQYF.

This clonotype was recorded a few times. This chain joins TRBV2 and TRBJ2-7; no firm D call. The germline V gene has CDR1 SNHLY and CDR2 FYNNEI. This CDR3 comprises 12 residues. Trimming removed 6 bases at V and 3 bases at J, with 9 bases between. The CDR3 sequence: CASRYGLYEQYF. The CDR3 region has the DNA TGTGCCAGCAGGTACGGGCTCTACGAGCAGTACTTC.

The J gene is TRBJ2-1, the V gene TRBV19; possible D gene TRBD1, 5 bases. There are 12 residues in the CDR3. V gave up 10 bases and J gave up 6 bases, with 13 bases separating them. Germline V gives CDR1 LNHDA, CDR2 SQIVND (reference sequence). The CDR3 protein is CATRAFPNEQFF. CDR3 nucleotide sequence: TGTGCCACCAGGGCTTTTCCCAATGAGCAGTTCTTC.

The genes are TRBV20-1 and TRBJ2-7, with a possible D match to TRBD1 (6 bases). From germline, CDR1 is DFQATT and CDR2 SNEGSKA (reference sequence). The CDR3 consists of 12 residues. V dropped 0 bases and J dropped 5 bases, with 8 bases sitting between them. CDR3 sequence (DNA): TGCAGTGCTAGAGAAGCAGGGGACGAGCAGTACTTC. This gives the protein CSAREAGDEQYF.

The chain has TRBV6-1 and TRBJ2-5, with D perhaps TRBD2 (5 bases). The CDR3 extends over 14 amino acids. Germline V gives CDR1 MNHNS, CDR2 SASEGT. V shed 5 bases and J shed 0 bases, with 10 bases lying between them. The CDR3 DNA reads as TGTGCCAGCAGTATTAGCGCCAACCAAGAGACCCAGTACTTC. Translated: CASSISANQETQYF.